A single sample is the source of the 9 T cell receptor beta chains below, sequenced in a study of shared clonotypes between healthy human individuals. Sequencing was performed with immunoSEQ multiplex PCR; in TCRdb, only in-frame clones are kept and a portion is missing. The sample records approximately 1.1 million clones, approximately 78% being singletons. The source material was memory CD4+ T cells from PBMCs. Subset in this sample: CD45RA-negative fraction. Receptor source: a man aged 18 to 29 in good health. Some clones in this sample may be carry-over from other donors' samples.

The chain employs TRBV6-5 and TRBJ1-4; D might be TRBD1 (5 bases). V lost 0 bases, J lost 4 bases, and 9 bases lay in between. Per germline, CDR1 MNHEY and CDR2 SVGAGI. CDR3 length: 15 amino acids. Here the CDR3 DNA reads TGTGCCAGCAGTTACTCATGGGGGAATAATGAAAAACTGTTTTTT. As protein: CASSYSWGNNEKLFF.

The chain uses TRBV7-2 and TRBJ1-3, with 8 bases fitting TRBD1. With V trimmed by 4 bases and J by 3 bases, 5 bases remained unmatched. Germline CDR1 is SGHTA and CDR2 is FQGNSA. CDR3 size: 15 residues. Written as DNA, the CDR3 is TGTGCCAGCAGCTCCCAGGGGGCGCGTGGAAACACCATATATTTT. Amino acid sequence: CASSSQGARGNTIYF.

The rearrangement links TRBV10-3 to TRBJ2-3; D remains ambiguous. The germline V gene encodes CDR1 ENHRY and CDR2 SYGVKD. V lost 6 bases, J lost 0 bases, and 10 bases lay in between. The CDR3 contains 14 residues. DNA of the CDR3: TGTGCCATCAGGGTAGACCCAAGCACAGATACGCAGTATTTT. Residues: CAIRVDPSTDTQYF.

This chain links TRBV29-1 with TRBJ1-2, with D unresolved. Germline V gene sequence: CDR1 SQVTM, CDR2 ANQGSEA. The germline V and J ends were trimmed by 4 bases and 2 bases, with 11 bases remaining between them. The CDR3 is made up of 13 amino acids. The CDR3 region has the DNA TGCAGCGTTGTTTACGGATTCAACTATGGCTACACCTTC. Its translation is CSVVYGFNYGYTF.

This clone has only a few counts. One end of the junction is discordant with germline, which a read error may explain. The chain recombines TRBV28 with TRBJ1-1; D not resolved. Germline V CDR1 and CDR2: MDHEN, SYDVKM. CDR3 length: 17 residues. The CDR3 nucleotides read TGTGCCAGCGAATCCCCTCCCGGGCGCCGTGGGAACGCTGAAGCTTTCTTT. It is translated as CASESPPGRRGNAEAFF.

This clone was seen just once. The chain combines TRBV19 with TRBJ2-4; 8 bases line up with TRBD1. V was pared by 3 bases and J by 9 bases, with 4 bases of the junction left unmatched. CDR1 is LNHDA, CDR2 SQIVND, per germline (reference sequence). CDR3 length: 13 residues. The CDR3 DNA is TGTGCCAGTAGTATTAACAGGGGGAGCATTCAGTACTTC. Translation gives CASSINRGSIQYF.

The CDR3 here is CASSLDFSNQPQHF. The CDR3 DNA is TGTGCCAGCAGCCTGGATTTTAGCAATCAGCCCCAGCATTTT. The chain joins TRBV28 to TRBJ1-5, with D hard to call. The CDR3 runs 14 residues. Trimming took 6 bases from V and 0 from J, leaving 9 bases between them. Germline V gene lookup returns CDR1 MDHEN and CDR2 SYDVKM.

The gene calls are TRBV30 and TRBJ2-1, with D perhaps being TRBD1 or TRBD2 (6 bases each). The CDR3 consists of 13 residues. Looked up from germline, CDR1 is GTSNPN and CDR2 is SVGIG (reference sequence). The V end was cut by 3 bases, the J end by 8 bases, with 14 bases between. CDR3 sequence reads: CAWRGGPFHEQFF. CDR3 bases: TGTGCCTGGAGGGGGGGCCCGTTCCATGAGCAGTTCTTC.

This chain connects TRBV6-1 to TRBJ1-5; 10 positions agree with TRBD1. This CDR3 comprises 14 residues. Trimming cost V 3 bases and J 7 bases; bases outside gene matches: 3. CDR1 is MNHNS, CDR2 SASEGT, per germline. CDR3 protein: CASSEGQGSQPQHF. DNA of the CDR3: TGTGCCAGCAGTGAGGGACAGGGGAGCCAGCCCCAGCATTTT.